This T cell receptor beta chain was documented in a study of early T cells in non-severe SARS-CoV-2 infection. Overall study results and limits: Reliance on VDJdb matching favored anti-spike CD8 responses; private and CD4 specificities were missed.

MiXCR was run by TCRdb on the 5' RACE reads, yielding one entry per CDR3 protein. The sample records tens of thousands of distinct CDR3 sequences, about 16% being singletons. This clonotype was observed at least ten times. Its antigen is not identified. Germline CDR1 reads MNHEY; CDR2 reads SVGAGI. CDR3 size: 13 residues. V was cut by 7 bases and J by 4 bases, with 13 bases left in between. The sequences come from whole blood, collected at baseline. The J gene is TRBJ1-1, the V gene TRBV6-5; tentative D call: TRBD1 (6 bases). The clonotype was recovered from an adult who was a healthcare worker with PCR-confirmed SARS-CoV-2 infection or an uninfected control (not recorded which). In DNA form, the CDR3 reads TGTGCCAGCACTAGAACAGGGTCCACTGAAGCTTTCTTT. It yields the protein CASTRTGSTEAFF.